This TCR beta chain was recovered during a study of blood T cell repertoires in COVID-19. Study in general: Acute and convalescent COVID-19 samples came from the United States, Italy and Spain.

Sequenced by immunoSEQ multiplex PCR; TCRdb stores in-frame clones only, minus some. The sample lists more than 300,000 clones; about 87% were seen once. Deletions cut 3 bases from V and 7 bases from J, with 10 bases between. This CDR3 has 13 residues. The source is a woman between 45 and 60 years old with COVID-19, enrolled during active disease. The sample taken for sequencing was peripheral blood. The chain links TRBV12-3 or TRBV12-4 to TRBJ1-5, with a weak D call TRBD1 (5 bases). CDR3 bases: TGTGCCAGCAGTTTTCAGGGAGGACAGCCCCAGCATTTT. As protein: CASSFQGGQPQHF.